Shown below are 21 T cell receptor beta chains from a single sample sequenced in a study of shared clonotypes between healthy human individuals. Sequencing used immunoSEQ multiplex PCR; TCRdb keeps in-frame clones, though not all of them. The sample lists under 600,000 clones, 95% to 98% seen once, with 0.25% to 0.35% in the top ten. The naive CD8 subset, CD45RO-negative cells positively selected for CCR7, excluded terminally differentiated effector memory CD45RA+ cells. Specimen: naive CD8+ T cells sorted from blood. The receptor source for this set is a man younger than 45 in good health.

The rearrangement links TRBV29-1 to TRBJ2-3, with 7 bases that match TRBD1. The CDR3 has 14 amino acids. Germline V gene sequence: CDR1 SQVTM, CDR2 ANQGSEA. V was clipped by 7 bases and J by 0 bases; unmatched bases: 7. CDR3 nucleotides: TGCAGCGCCCAAGGGACAGCTAGCACAGATACGCAGTATTTT. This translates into CSAQGTASTDTQYF.

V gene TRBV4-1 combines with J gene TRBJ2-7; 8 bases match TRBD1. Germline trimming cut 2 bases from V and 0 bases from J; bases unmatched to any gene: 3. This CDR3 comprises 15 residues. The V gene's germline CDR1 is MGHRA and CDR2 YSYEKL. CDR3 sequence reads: CASSQIDRGSYEQYF. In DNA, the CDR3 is TGCGCCAGCAGCCAAATAGACAGGGGCTCCTACGAGCAGTACTTC.

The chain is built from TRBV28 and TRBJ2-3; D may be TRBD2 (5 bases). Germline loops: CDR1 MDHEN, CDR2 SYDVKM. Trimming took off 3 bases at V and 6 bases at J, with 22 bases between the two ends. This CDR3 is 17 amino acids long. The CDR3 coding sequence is TGTGCCAGCAGTTTGGGGAAGGGATGGAGGCTATCGGATACGCAGTATTTT. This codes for CASSLGKGWRLSDTQYF.

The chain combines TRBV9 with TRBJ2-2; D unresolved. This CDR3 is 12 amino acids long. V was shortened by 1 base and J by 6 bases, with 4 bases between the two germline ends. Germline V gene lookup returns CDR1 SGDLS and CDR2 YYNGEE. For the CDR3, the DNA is TGTGCCAGCAGCGTATTCCCCGGGGAGCTGTTTTTT. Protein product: CASSVFPGELFF.

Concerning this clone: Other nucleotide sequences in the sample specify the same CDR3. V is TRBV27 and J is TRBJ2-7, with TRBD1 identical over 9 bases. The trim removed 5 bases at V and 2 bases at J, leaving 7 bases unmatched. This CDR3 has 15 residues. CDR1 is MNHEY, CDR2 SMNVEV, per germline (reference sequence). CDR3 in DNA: TGTGCCAGCAGTCTAACCGGGACAGGGACCTACGAGCAGTACTTC. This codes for CASSLTGTGTYEQYF.

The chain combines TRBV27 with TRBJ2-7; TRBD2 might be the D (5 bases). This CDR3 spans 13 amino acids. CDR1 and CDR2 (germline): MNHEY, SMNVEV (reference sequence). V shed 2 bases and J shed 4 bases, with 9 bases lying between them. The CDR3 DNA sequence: TGTGCCAGCAGTTTAACGACTAATTACGAGCAGTACTTC. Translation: CASSLTTNYEQYF.

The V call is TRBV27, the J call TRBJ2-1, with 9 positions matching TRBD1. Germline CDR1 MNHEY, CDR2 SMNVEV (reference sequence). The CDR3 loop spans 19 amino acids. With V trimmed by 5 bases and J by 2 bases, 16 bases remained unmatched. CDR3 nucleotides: TGTGCCAGCAGTCCCCGGGACAGGGTTTCGGCTACCGCCTACAATGAGCAGTTCTTC. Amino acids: CASSPRDRVSATAYNEQFF.

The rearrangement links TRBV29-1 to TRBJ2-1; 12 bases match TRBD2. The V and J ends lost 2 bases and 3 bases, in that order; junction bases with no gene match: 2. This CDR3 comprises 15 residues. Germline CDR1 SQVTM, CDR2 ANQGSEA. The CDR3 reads CSVERTSGIYNEQFF. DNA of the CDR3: TGCAGCGTTGAACGGACTAGCGGGATCTACAATGAGCAGTTCTTC.

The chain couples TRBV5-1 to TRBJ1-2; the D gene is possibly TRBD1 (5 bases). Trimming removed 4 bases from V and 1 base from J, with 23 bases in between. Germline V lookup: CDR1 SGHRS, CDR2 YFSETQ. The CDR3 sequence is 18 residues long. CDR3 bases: TGCGCCAGCAGCCCCCTCCCCGGGACGGAAGAACTTAACTATGGCTACACCTTC. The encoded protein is CASSPLPGTEELNYGYTF. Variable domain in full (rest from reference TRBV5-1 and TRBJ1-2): KAGVTQTPRYLIKTRGQQVTLSCSPISGHRSVSWYQQTPGQGLQFLFEYFSETQRNKGNFPGRFSGRQFSNSRSEMNVSTLELGDSALYLCASSPLPGTEELNYGYTFGSGTRLTVV.

Written as DNA, the CDR3 is TGTGCCAGCAGCTTAGGGGGCAGCTCCCTCAGCTACGAGCAGTACTTC. Translating it yields CASSLGGSSLSYEQYF. The genes are TRBV11-2 and TRBJ2-7; the D gene is possibly TRBD1 (5 bases). The CDR3 totals 16 residues. The V gene's germline CDR1 is SGHAT and CDR2 FQNNGV. V was pared by 1 base and J by 3 bases, with 16 bases between. The full variable domain, rest sourced from reference TRBV11-2 and TRBJ2-7, is EAGVAQSPRYKIIEKRQSVAFWCNPISGHATLYWYQQILGQGPKLLIQFQNNGVVDDSQLPKDRFSAERLKGVDSTLKIQPAKLEDSAVYLCASSLGGSSLSYEQYFGPGTRLTVT.

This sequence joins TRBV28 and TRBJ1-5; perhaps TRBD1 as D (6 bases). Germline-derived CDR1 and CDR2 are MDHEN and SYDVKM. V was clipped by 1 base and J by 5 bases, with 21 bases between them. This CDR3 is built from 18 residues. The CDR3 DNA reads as TGTGCCAGCAGTTTATCAGCCATCCAGGGGCAGGCGGATCAGCCCCAGCATTTT. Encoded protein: CASSLSAIQGQADQPQHF.

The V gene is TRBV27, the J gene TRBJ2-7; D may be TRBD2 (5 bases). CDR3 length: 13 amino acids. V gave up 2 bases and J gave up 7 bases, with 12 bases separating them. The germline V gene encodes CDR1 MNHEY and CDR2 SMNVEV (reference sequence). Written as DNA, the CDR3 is TGTGCCAGCAGTTTAGGCGGGCTAAGGGAGCAGTACTTC. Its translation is CASSLGGLREQYF.

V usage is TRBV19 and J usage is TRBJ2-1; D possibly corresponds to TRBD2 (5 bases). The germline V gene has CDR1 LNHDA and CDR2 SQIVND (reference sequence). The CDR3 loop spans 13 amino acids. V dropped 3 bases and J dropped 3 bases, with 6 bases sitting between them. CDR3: CASSIGDYNEQFF. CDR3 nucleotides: TGTGCCAGTAGTATCGGGGACTACAATGAGCAGTTCTTC.

The CDR3 reads CASSDKDDFEQFF. The CDR3 coding sequence is TGTGCCAGCAGCGACAAGGATGATTTTGAGCAGTTCTTC. The chain links TRBV9 to TRBJ2-1; D call uncertain. The CDR3 contains 13 residues. V lost 3 bases and J lost 9, with 13 bases in between. Germline lookup yields CDR1 SGDLS and CDR2 YYNGEE.

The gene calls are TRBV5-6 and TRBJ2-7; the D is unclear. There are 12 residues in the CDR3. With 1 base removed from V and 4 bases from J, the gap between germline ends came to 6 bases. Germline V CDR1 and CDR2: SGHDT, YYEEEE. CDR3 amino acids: CASSLKGYEQYF. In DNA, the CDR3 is TGTGCCAGCAGCTTGAAAGGTTACGAGCAGTACTTC.

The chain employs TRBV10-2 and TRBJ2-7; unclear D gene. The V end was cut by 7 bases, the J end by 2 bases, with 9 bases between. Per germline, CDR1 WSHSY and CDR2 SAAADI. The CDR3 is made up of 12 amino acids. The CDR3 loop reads CASTPSPYEQYF. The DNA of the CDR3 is TGCGCCAGCACCCCTTCACCCTACGAGCAGTACTTC.

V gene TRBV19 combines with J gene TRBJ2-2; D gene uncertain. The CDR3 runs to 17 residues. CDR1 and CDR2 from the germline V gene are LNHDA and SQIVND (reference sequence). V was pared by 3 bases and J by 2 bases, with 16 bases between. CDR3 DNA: TGTGCCAGTAGTATCCCCCCTGGACGGATTAACACCGGGGAGCTGTTTTTT. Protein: CASSIPPGRINTGELFF.

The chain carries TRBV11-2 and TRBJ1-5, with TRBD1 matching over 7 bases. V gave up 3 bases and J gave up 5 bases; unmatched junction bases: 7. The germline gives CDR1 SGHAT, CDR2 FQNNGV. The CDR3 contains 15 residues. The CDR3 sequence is CASSFDRAGDQPQHF. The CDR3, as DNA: TGTGCCAGCAGCTTTGACAGGGCTGGTGATCAGCCCCAGCATTTT.

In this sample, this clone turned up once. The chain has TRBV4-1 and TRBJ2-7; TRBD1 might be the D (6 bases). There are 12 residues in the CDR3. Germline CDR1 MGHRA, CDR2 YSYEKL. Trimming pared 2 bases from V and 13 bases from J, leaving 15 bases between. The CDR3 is CASSQNRGNPYF. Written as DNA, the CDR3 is TGCGCCAGCAGCCAAAATAGGGGGAATCCCTACTTC.

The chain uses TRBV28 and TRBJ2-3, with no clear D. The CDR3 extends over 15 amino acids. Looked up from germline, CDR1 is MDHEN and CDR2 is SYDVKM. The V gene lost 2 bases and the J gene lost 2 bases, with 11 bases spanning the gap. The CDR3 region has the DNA TGTGCCAGCAGTTTAGGTACACTTAACACAGATACGCAGTATTTT. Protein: CASSLGTLNTDTQYF. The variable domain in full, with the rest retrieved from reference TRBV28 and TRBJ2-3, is DVKVTQSSRYLVKRTGEKVFLECVQDMDHENMFWYRQDPGLGLRLIYFSYDVKMKEKGDIPEGYSVSREKKERFSLILESASTNQTSMYLCASSLGTLNTDTQYFGPGTRLTVL.

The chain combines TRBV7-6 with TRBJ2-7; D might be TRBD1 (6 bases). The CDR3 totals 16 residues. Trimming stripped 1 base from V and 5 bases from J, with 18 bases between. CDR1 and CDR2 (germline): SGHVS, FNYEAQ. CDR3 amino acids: CASSLEGPQGKDEQYF. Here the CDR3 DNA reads TGTGCCAGCAGCTTAGAGGGTCCGCAGGGGAAGGACGAGCAGTACTTC.